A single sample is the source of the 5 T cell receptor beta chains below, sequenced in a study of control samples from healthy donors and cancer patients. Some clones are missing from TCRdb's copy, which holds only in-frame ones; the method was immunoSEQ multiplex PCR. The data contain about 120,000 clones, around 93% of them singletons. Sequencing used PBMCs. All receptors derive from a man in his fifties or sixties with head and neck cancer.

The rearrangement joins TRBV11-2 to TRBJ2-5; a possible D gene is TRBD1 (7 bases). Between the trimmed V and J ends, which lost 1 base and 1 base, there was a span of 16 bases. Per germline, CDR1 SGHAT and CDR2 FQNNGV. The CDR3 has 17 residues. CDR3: CASSLVWAGGGQETQYF. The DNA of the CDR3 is TGTGCCAGCAGCTTAGTATGGGCAGGGGGAGGCCAAGAGACCCAGTACTTC.

CDR3 DNA: TGTGCCAGCAGCGTTACAGGGGGGCGGGGCACCGGGGAGCTGTTTTTT. This gives the protein CASSVTGGRGTGELFF. The rearrangement uses TRBV9 and TRBJ2-2, with 8 bases fitting TRBD1. This CDR3 contains 16 residues. Looked up from germline, CDR1 is SGDLS and CDR2 is YYNGEE. The V and J ends lost 2 bases and 4 bases, in that order; junction bases with no gene match: 7.

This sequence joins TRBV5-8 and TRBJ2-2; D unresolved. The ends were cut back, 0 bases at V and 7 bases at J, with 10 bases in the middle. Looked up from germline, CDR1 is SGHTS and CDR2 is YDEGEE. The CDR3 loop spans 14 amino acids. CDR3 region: CASSLALVRGELFF. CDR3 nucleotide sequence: TGTGCCAGCAGCTTGGCTCTTGTTCGCGGGGAGCTGTTTTTT.

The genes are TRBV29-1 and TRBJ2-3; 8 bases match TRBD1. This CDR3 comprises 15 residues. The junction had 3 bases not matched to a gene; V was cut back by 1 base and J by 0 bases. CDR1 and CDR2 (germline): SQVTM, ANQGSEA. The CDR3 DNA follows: TGCAGCGTTGAAGGGGGACAGGAGAGCACAGATACGCAGTATTTT. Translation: CSVEGGQESTDTQYF.

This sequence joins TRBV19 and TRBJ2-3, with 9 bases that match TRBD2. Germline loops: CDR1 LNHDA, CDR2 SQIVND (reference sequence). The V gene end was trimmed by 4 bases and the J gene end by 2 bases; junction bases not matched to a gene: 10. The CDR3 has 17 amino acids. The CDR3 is CASSNPPGLAITDTQYF. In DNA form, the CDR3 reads TGTGCCAGTAGTAATCCTCCGGGACTAGCAATCACAGATACGCAGTATTTT.